The source of this T cell receptor beta chain is a study of cytomegalovirus exposure and HLA in healthy donors. Study-wide results and limits: For TCR beta chains, V- and J-gene trimming was later linked to a missense DCLRE1C variant. Later analysis identified 15,000 to 20,000 TCR beta sequences associated with HLA alleles, using a false discovery rate threshold of 0.05. DRB1 showed the most TCR associations and HLA-C the fewest in a later analysis, as rates varied by HLA locus.

Both 60 Vbeta primers and 13 Jbeta primers went into the PCR. Only in-frame clones appear in the TCRdb table, and some are missing; sequencing was by immunoSEQ multiplex PCR. In total, the table holds approximately 110,000 clones. Remarks on this clone: As yet, its antigen is unknown.

This receptor was identified in a man aged 35-49 years in good health and CMV-seronegative. The sample was PBMCs.

Here the CDR3 DNA reads TGCAGTGCCAGCTACGAGCAGTACTTC. Its protein product is CSASYEQYF. The rearrangement links TRBV20-1 to TRBJ2-7, with D uncertain. Trimming shortened V by 6 bases and J by 3 bases, and 3 bases separated the two germline ends. There are 9 residues in the CDR3. In germline, CDR1 is DFQATT, CDR2 SNEGSKA (reference sequence).